This T cell receptor (beta chain) came from a study of radiotherapy plus CTLA-4 blockade in lung cancer. Study-wide findings and caveats: Reports state that early shifts in blood T cell clones, with interferon-beta, best predicted response.

The CDR3 extends over 15 amino acids. V gave up 0 bases and J gave up 1 base, with 9 bases separating them. Germline CDR1 and CDR2: SEHNR and FQNEAQ (reference sequence). Only in-frame clones appear in the TCRdb table, and some are missing; sequencing was by immunoSEQ multiplex PCR. The sample holds 45,000 to 55,000 clones, roughly 80% seen once. As regards this clone: Its antigen remains unidentified.

Ipilimumab CTLA-4 blockade and focal radiation were given to patients with chemo-refractory metastatic non-small-cell lung cancer. This clonotype was sampled from a human donor with non-small cell lung cancer who had a partial response to radiotherapy plus ipilimumab. The sample consisted of peripheral blood, taken from a patient treated with radiotherapy plus ipilimumab. This chain links TRBV7-9 with TRBJ1-1; D is unresolved. CDR3 sequence: CASSLAGPGNTEAFF. Here the CDR3 DNA reads TGTGCCAGCAGCTTAGCGGGTCCAGGGAACACTGAAGCTTTCTTT.